This T cell receptor (beta chain) was observed in a study of T cell responses to AZD1222 COVID-19 vaccine. Comments on this clone: The antigen is not known.

Study-level points and caveats: Repertoires were sampled only after the peak T cell response. Mostly white British, mostly female donors; authors suggested clonal diversity may be underestimated. Increases in Spike-specific TCR breadth and depth were seen after two AZD1222 doses. The study found vaccine-associated CD4 TCRs spanning spike, dominant at 160-218 and 743-854.

TCRdb's copy holds only in-frame clones and misses some; the assay was immunoSEQ multiplex PCR. The table includes 55,000 to 85,000 clones, 65% to 85% detected once. This sample comprised peripheral blood, obtained on day 0 of AZD1222 vaccination. This TCR was recovered from an adult in good health.

CDR3 residues: CASRRDRGREKLFF. The CDR3, as DNA: TGTGCCAGCAGACGTGACAGGGGGCGGGAAAAACTGTTTTTT. The V call is TRBV6-5, the J call TRBJ1-4; 10 bases match TRBD1. The CDR3 is made up of 14 amino acids. Unmatched junction bases numbered 6, after V lost 6 bases and J lost 8 bases. CDR1 and CDR2 from the germline V gene are MNHEY and SVGAGI.